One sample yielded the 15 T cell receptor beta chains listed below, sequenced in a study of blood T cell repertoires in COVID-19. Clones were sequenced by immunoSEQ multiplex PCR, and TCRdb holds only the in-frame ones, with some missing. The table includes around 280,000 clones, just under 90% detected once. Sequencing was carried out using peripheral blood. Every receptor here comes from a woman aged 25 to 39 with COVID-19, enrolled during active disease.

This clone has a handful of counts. The CDR3, as DNA: TGTGCCAGCAGCGTGAGGACAGGGGGAACTTATGGCTACACCTTC. Amino acid sequence: CASSVRTGGTYGYTF. The V gene is TRBV9, the J gene TRBJ1-2; 10 bases align to TRBD1. The CDR3 has 15 residues. Germline lookup yields CDR1 SGDLS and CDR2 YYNGEE. Germline trimming cut 2 bases from V and 5 bases from J; bases unmatched to any gene: 6.

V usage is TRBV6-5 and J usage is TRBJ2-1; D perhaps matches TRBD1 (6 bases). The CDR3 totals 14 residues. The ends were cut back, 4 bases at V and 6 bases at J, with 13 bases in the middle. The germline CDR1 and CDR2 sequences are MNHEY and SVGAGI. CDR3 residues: CASSSSGRGNEQFF. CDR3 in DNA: TGTGCCAGCAGTTCCTCGGGCAGGGGCAATGAGCAGTTCTTC.

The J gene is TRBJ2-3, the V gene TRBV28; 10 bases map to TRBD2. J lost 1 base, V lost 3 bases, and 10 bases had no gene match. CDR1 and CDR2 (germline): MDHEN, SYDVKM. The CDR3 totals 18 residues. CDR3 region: CASSLEGWLAGGTDTQYF. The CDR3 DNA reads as TGTGCCAGCAGTTTGGAGGGGTGGCTAGCGGGGGGCACAGATACGCAGTATTTT.

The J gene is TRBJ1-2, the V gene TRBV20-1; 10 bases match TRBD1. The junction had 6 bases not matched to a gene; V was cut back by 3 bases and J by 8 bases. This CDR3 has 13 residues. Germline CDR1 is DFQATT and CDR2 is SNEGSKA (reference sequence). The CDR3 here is CSASGGTGDGYTF. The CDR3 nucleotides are TGCAGTGCTAGTGGTGGGACAGGGGACGGCTACACCTTC.

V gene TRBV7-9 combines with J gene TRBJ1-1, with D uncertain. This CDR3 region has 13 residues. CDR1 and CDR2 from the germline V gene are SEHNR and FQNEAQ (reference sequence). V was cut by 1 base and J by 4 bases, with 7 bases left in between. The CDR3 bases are TGTGCCAGCAGCTTAGATGAGTTCACTGAAGCTTTCTTT. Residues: CASSLDEFTEAFF.

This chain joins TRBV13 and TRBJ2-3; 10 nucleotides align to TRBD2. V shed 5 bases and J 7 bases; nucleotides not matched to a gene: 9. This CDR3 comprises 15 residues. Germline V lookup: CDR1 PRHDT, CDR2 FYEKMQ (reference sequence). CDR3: CASSPGLAASYTQYF. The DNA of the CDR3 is TGTGCCAGCAGCCCAGGACTAGCGGCCTCTTATACGCAGTATTTT.

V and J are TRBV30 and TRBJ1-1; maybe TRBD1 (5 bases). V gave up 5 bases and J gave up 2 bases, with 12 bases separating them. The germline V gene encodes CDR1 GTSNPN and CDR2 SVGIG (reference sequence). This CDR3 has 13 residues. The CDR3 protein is CAWALGGNTEAFF. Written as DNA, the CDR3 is TGTGCCTGGGCCCTCGGGGGTAACACTGAAGCTTTCTTT.

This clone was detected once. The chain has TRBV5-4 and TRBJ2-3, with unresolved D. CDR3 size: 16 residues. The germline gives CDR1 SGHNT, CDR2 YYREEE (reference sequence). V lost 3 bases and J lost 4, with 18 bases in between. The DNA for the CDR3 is TGTGCCAGCAGCTCGTATAGTAGGTCTAGATCAGATACGCAGTATTTT. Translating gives CASSSYSRSRSDTQYF. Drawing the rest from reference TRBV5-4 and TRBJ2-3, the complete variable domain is ETGVTQSPTHLIKTRGQQVTLRCSSQSGHNTVSWYQQALGQGPQFIFQYYREEENGRGNFPPRFSGLQFPNYSSELNVNALELDDSALYLCASSSYSRSRSDTQYFGPGTRLTVL.

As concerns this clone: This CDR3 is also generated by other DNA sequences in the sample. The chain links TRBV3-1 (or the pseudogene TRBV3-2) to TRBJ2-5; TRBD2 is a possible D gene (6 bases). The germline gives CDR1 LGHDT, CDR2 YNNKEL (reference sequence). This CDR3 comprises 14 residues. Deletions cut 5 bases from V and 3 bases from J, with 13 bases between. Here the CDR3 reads CASSSQGGEETQYF. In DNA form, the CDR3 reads TGTGCCAGCAGCTCCCAGGGCGGGGAAGAGACCCAGTACTTC.

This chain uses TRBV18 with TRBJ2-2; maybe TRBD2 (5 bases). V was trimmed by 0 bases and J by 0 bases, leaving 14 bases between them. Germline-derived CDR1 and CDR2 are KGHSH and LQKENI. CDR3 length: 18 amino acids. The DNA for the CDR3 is TGTGCCAGCTCACCACCGGGGAGATTACTTACGAACACCGGGGAGCTGTTTTTT. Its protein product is CASSPPGRLLTNTGELFF.

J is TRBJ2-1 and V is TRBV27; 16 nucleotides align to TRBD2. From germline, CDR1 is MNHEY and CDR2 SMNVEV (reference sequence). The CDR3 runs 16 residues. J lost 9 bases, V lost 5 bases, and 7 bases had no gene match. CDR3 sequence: CASSGTSGGAVGEQFF. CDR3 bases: TGTGCCAGCAGTGGGACTAGCGGGGGGGCCGTTGGTGAGCAGTTCTTC.

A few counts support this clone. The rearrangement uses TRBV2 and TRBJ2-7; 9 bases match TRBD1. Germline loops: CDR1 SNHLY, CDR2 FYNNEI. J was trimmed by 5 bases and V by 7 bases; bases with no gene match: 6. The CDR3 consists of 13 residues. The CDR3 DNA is TGTGCCAGCACCACACAGGGGGCCCACGAGCAGTACTTC. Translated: CASTTQGAHEQYF.

DNA of the CDR3: TGTGCCAGCAGCCTACAGGGTTACTCTGGAAACACCATATATTTT. Protein product: CASSLQGYSGNTIYF. The chain is built from TRBV11-2 and TRBJ1-3; D is possibly TRBD1 (6 bases). Germline V gives CDR1 SGHAT, CDR2 FQNNGV. Deletions cut 5 bases from V and 0 bases from J, with 11 bases between. The CDR3 is made up of 15 amino acids.

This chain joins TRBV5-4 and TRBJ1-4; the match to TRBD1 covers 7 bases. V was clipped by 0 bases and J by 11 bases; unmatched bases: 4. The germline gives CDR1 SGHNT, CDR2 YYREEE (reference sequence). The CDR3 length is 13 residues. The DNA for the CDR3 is TGTGCCAGCAGCTTGGACAGGGGTCGGAAACTGTTTTTT. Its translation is CASSLDRGRKLFF.

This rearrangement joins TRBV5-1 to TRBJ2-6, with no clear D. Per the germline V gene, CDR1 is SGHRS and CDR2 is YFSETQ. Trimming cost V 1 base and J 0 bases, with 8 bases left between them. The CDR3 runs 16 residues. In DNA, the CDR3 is TGCGCCAGCAGCTTGTCTTTGAGCTCTGGGGCCAACGTCCTGACTTTC. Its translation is CASSLSLSSGANVLTF. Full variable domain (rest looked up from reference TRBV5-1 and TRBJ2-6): KAGVTQTPRYLIKTRGQQVTLSCSPISGHRSVSWYQQTPGQGLQFLFEYFSETQRNKGNFPGRFSGRQFSNSRSEMNVSTLELGDSALYLCASSLSLSSGANVLTFGAGSRLTVL.